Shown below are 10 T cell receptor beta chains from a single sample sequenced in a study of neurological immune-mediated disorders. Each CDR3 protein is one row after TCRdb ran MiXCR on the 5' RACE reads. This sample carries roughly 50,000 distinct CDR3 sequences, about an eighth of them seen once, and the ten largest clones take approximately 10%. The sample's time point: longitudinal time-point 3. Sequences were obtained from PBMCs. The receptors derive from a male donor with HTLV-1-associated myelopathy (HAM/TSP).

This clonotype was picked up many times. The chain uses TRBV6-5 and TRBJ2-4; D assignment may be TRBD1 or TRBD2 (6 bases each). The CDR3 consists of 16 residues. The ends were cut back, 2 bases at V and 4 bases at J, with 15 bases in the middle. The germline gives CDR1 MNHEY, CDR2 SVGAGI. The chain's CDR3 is CASSYNIPGAKNIQYF. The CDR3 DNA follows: TGTGCCAGCAGTTACAACATACCGGGGGCGAAAAACATTCAGTACTTC.

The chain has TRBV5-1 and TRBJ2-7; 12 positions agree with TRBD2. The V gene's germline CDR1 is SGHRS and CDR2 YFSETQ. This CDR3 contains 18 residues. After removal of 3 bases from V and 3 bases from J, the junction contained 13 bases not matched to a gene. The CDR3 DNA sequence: TGCGCCAGCAGCTCCCTAATCCTAACTAGCGGGGGGCACTACGAGCAGTACTTC. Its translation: CASSSLILTSGGHYEQYF.

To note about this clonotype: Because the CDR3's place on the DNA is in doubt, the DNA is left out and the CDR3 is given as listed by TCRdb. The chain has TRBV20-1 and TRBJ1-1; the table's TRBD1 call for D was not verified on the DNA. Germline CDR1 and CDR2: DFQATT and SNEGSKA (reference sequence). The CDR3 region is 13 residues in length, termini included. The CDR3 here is CSARDRVGQGTFF.

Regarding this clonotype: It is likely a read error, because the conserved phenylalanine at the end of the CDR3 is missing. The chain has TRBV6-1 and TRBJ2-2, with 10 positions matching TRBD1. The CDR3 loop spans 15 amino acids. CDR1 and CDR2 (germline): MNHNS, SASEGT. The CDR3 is CVSSEGTGDTGELFL. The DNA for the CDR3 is TGTGTCAGCAGTGAAGGGACAGGGGACACCGGGGAGCTGTTTCTT.

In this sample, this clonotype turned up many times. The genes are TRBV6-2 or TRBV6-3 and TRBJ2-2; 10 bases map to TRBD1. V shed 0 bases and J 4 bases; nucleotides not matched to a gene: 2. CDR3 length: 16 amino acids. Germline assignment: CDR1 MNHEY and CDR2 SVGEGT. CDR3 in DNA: TGTGCCAGCAGTTACTCCGGGACAGGGGCCACCGGGGAGCTGTTTTTT. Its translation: CASSYSGTGATGELFF.

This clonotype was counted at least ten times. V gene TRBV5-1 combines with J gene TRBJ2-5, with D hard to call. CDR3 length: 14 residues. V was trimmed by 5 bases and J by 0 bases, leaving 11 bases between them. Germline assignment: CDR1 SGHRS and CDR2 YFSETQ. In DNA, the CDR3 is TGCGCCAGCAGGCCGTTGGGCGACCAAGAGACCCAGTACTTC. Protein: CASRPLGDQETQYF. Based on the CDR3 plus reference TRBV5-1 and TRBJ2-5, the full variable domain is KAGVTQTPRYLIKTRGQQVTLSCSPISGHRSVSWYQQTPGQGLQFLFEYFSETQRNKGNFPGRFSGRQFSNSRSEMNVSTLELGDSALYLCASRPLGDQETQYFGPGTRLLVL.

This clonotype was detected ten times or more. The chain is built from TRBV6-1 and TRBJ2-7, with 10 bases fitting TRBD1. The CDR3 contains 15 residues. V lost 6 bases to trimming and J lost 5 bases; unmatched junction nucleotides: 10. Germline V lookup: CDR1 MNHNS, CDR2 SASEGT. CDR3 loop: CASRPLRDRGHEQYF. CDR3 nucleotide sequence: TGTGCCAGCAGGCCCCTCCGGGACAGGGGTCACGAGCAGTACTTC.

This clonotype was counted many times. CDR3 sequence (DNA): TGTGCCAGCAGCTTGGAGGACAGGAATGAAAAACTGTTTTTT. Protein sequence: CASSLEDRNEKLFF. The chain employs TRBV5-6 and TRBJ1-4; 7 nucleotides match TRBD1. In germline, CDR1 is SGHDT, CDR2 YYEEEE. The V and J ends lost 0 bases and 5 bases, in that order; junction bases with no gene match: 1. This CDR3 has 14 amino acids. Together with reference TRBV5-6 and TRBJ1-4, the CDR3 gives the full variable domain: DAGVTQSPTHLIKTRGQQVTLRCSPKSGHDTVSWYQQALGQGPQFIFQYYEEEERQRGNFPDRFSGHQFPNYSSELNVNALLLGDSALYLCASSLEDRNEKLFFGSGTQLSVL.

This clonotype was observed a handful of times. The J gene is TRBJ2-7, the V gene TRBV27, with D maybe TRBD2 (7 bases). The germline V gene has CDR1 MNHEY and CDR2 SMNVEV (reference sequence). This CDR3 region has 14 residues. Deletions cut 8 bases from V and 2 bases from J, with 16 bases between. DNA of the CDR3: TGTGCCAGCCGTATAGGGGGGGGACCCTACGAGCAGTACTTC. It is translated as CASRIGGGPYEQYF.

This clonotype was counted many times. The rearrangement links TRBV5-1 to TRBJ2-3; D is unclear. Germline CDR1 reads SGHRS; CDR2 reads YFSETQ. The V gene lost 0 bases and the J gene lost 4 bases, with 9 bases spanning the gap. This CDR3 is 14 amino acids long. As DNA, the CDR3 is TGCGCCAGCAGCTTGGCCCAGAAGTCAGATACGCAGTATTTT. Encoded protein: CASSLAQKSDTQYF.